This paragraph reports one T cell receptor beta chain. This entry comes from a study of blood T cell repertoires in COVID-19. TCRdb keeps only in-frame clones here, not all; method: immunoSEQ multiplex PCR. The table lists 150,000 to 200,000 clones, 88% of them singletons. This CDR3 spans 13 amino acids. Deletions cut 3 bases from V and 5 bases from J, with 9 bases between. CDR1 is SGHDT, CDR2 YYEEEE, per germline. The sample comprised peripheral blood. V gene TRBV5-6 combines with J gene TRBJ1-5, with D hard to call. The sequence came from a young woman with acute or convalescent COVID-19. CDR3 loop: CASSSGRDQPQHF. As DNA, the CDR3 is TGTGCCAGCAGCTCGGGTCGAGATCAGCCCCAGCATTTT.